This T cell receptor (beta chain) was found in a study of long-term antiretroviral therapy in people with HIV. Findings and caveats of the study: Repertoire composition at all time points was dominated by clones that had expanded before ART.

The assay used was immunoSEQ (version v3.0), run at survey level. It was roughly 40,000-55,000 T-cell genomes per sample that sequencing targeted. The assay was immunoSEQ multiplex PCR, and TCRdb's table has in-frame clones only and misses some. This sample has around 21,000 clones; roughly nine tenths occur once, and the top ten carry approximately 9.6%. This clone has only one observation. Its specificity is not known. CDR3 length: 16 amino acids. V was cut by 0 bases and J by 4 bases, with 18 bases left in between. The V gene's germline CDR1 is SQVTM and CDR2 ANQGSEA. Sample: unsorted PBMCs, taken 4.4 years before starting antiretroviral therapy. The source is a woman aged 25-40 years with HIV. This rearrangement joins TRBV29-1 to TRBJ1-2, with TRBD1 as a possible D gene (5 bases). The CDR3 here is CSVEDQVQGEVYGYTF. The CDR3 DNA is TGCAGCGTTGAAGATCAGGTTCAGGGAGAGGTCTATGGCTACACCTTC.